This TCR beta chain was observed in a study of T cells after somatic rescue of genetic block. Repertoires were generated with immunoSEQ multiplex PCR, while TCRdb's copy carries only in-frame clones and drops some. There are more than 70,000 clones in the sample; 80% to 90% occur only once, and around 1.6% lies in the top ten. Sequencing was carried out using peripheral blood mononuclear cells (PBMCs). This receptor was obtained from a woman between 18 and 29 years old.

CDR3 sequence: CVTYALRGQGGSGANVLTF. The DNA of the CDR3 is TGTGTCACCTACGCACTCAGGGGACAGGGGGGGTCTGGGGCCAACGTCCTGACTTTC. The chain has TRBV27 and TRBJ2-6; 11 nucleotides agree with TRBD1. This CDR3 spans 19 amino acids. CDR1 and CDR2 (germline): MNHEY, SMNVEV (reference sequence).